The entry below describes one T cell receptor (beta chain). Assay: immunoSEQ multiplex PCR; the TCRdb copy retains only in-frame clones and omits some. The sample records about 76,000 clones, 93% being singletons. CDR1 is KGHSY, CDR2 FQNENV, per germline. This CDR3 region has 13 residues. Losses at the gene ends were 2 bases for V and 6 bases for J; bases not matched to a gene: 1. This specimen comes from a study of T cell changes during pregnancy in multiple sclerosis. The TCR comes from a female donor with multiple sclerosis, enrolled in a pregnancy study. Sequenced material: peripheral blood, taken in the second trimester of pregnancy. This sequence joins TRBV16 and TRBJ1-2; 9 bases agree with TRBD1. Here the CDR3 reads CASSQGTGNGYTF. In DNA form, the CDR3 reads TGTGCCAGCAGCCAAGGGACAGGGAATGGCTACACCTTC.